This paragraph reports one TCR beta chain. Its specificity is not known. Libraries used 5'RACE template switching adding universal primer site and UMIs. TCRdb re-called the 5' RACE reads; every CDR3 protein appears as one record, without DNA. The sample table sets out over 200,000 distinct CDR3 sequences. This sample stems from a study of T cells expressing NK-cell markers. Whole-study context: Sorted CD3+CD56+NKG2C+, CD3+CD56+NKG2C- and CD3+CD56-NKG2C+ T-cell subsets were beta-chain profiled. HCMV serostatus: seven of eight sequenced donors positive, one negative.

The CDR3 length is 12 residues. Germline CDR1 DFQATT, CDR2 SNEGSKA (reference sequence). Study-wide results and caveats: HCMV specificity of expanded NKG2C+ T cell clones remained unclear.

The clonotype was recovered from a man younger than 35 in good health. Sequencing was done on a sample of blood T cells: a sorted CD56 or NKG2C T cell subset, CD4+ or CD8+ T cells, or bulk PBMC T cells (not recorded which). This chain uses TRBV20-1 with TRBJ2-7; without DNA, the TCRdb call of TRBD2 cannot be checked. Here the CDR3 reads CSARLGEGEQYF.